This TCR beta chain appears in the sequencing data of a study of PD-1 blockade in classical Hodgkin lymphoma (dated by TCRdb to 2020 to 2022). Background for the entire study: To define a peripheral blood immune signature of response to PD-1 blockade in classical Hodgkin lymphoma, the study combined TCR beta sequencing with CyTOF.

The paper as a whole reports these results and caveats: The study was limited to a single clinical trial cohort, and causes of repertoire differences, possibly disease activity or prior therapy, remained undefined. Baseline TCR diversity was reported as lower in newly diagnosed patients than in healthy donors, and lower still in relapsed/refractory patients.

The Qiagen DNeasy kit was used to extract genomic DNA both from unsorted PBMCs and from the negatively selected CD4+ and CD8+ fractions. TCR beta CDR3 regions were subjected to amplification by immunoSEQ multiplex PCR with primers that anneal to V and J segments. A synthetic immune receptor repertoire was used to minimize amplification bias, and remaining bias was computationally removed after sequencing. As for how the authors treated the data: Repertoire diversity was quantified as the Shannon entropy index using custom Python scripts. Unsorted, CD4+ and CD8+ repertoires were examined separately, except in combined analyses, for which CD4+ and CD8+ sequences were merged in silico. TCRdb re-hosts the immuneACCESS table, in-frame sequences only. Its copies lack some clones; in the studies checked, an unresolved V gene accounts for under half of them, and the cause for the rest is not known. That table gives V, J and clone size, and the DNA gave D and trimming. This sample is represented by around 21,000 clones; over 90% of them were singletons. Clones ranked in the top ten supply over 0.35% of the sample.

Interpreted using the paper, the time point label stands for: newly diagnosed, previously untreated cHL patient sample. CD4+ T cells were purified from thawed PBMCs by magnetic negative selection with a Miltenyi CD4+ T cell isolation kit. As a comparison group for the relapsed/refractory trial patients, PBMCs from patients with newly diagnosed, previously untreated classical Hodgkin lymphoma were sequenced. Peripheral blood was collected in 8 mL Vacutainer Cell Preparation Tubes, from which PBMCs were isolated by centrifugation and then cryopreserved. Purified CD4+ and CD8+ fractions were prepared only for cases in which an additional PBMC sample was available. Magnetically labelled cells were removed on LS columns in a quadroMACS separator, and the flow-through was retained as the purified fraction. CDR1 and CDR2, looked up from the germline V gene, are SGHRS and YFSETQ. The CDR3 runs 13 residues from the cysteine to the phenylalanine. Only the CDR3 portion is preserved as DNA: 39 bases, with reading frame beginning at the first base.

On this clone itself: The specificity of this receptor is unknown. No base qualities exist here, and no much larger clone lies one base off it.

This receptor chain uses TRBV5-1 and TRBJ2-2, with TRBD1 identical over 9 junction bases. The TCR was taken from a human donor with classical Hodgkin lymphoma. The sequencing sample was made of CD4+ T cells from blood. The CDR3 loop reads CAIRTGDTGELFF. The nucleotide sequence reads as follows: TGCGCGATCCGGACAGGGGACACCGGGGAGCTGTTTTTT.